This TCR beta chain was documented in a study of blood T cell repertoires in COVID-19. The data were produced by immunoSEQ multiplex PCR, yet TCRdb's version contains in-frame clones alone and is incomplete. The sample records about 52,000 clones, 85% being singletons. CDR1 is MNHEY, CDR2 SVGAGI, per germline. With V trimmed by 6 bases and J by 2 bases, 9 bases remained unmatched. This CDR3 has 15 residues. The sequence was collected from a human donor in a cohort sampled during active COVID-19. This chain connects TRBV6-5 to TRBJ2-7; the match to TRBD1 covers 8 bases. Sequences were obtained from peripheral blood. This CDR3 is CASRESGRGPYEQYF. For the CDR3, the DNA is TGTGCCAGCAGGGAGTCCGGCAGGGGGCCCTACGAGCAGTACTTC.